Detailed here is one TCR beta chain. Repertoires were generated with immunoSEQ multiplex PCR, while TCRdb's copy carries only in-frame clones and drops some. This table holds more than 85,000 clones, approximately 68% found once. This specimen comes from a study of blood T cell repertoires in COVID-19. Overall study context: From the United States, Italy and Spain came samples of acute and convalescent COVID-19. Sources were T cells, B-cell-depleted T cells, or PBMCs; the material itself was cDNA or gDNA.

The source is a woman aged 60-75 years with acute or convalescent COVID-19. Material: peripheral blood.

The CDR3 sequence is CASIKGGAYNEQFF. The CDR3 DNA reads as TGTGCCAGCATTAAAGGGGGGGCCTACAATGAGCAGTTCTTC. This chain links TRBV28 with TRBJ2-1, with D possibly matching TRBD2 (7 bases). The V end was cut by 7 bases, the J end by 2 bases, with 12 bases between. Germline V gives CDR1 MDHEN, CDR2 SYDVKM. CDR3 length: 14 amino acids.